This T cell receptor beta chain appears in the sequencing data of a study of OX40 agonist ivuxolimab in advanced cancers. Overall study: Those treated in dose escalation had hepatocellular carcinoma, melanoma, renal cell cancer or head and neck cancer. The eligibility criteria allowed prior anti-PD-1, anti-PD-L1 or anti-CTLA-4 therapy, and around 40% had some. The study, taken as a whole, reports: What antigens the expanded peripheral T cells recognized was never established. Doses of 0.1 to 3.0 mg/kg were accompanied by clonal expansion of CD4+ and CD8+ blood T cells by week 6.

Method: immunoSEQ multiplex PCR; TCRdb's copy keeps in-frame clones and lacks some. The sample lists approximately 92,000 clones; roughly 95% were seen once. CDR1 MNHEY and CDR2 SMNVEV come from the germline V gene (reference sequence). The J segment lost 6 bases and the V segment lost 4 bases, leaving 16 bases of the junction unmatched. The CDR3 has 17 residues. In regard to this clone: Its target is unknown.

This specimen consisted of CD4+ or CD8+ T cells sorted from blood, obtained in a trial of the OX40 agonist ivuxolimab. This receptor was taken from an adult with an advanced solid tumor such as melanoma, head and neck, liver or kidney cancer. The V call is TRBV27, the J call TRBJ1-1, with 8 positions matching TRBD1. The DNA of the CDR3 is TGTGCCAGCAGTTCCCTAATTACAGGGGGTCTCAGGGCTGAAGCTTTCTTT. It is translated as CASSSLITGGLRAEAFF.